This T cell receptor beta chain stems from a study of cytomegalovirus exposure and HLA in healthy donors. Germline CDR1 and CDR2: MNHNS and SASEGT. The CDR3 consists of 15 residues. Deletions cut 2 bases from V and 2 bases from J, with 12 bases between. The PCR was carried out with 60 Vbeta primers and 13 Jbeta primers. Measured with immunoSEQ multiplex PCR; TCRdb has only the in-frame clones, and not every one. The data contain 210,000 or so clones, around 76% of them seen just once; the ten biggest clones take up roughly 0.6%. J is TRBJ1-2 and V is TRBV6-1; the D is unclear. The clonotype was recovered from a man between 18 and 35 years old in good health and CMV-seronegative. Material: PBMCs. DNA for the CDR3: TGTGCCAGCAGTGAAAGTATGGCGGGAAACTATGGCTACACCTTC. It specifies CASSESMAGNYGYTF.